Below, one T cell receptor beta chain is given with its context. The data were taken from a study of T cells after yellow fever vaccination. From germline, CDR1 is MNHEY and CDR2 SMNVEV (reference sequence). The CDR3 loop spans 16 amino acids. The trim removed 5 bases at V and 3 bases at J, leaving 12 bases unmatched. TCRdb independently ran MiXCR on the 5' RACE reads; one entry per CDR3 protein. The table lists 150,000 to 200,000 distinct CDR3 sequences, 9.3% of them singletons, with about a third in the top ten. This TCR was recovered from a man younger than 30 who received the YFV17D yellow fever vaccine. This sample comprised CD8+ T cells sorted from PBMCs, obtained 45 days after the yellow fever booster vaccination. V is TRBV27 and J is TRBJ2-7; 8 bases line up with TRBD2. The CDR3 coding sequence is TGTGCCAGCAGTCCCACCGGGGGGGTGATGAACTACGAGCAGTACGTC. Its protein is CASSPTGGVMNYEQYV.